These T cell receptor beta chains were read from a single sample in a study of T-cell reconstitution after alpha-beta-depleted transplantation in children. Using its own MiXCR run on the PCR reads, TCRdb lists one record per CDR3 protein. This table has 700,000 to 950,000 distinct CDR3 sequences, roughly 15% appearing once. Sample: PBMCs, mostly from graft donor cells, taken 360 days after TCRalphabeta/CD19-depleted stem cell transplant. The receptor source for this set is a male patient between 10 and 17 years old who had a stem cell transplant for acute lymphoblastic leukemia, so the T cells may come from the graft donor. The CDR3 runs from the conserved cysteine through the conserved F or W. A D gene is named only where the DNA matches it firmly. A row's size may be missing; if present it is once, few, many or a size class.

TGTGCCAGCCTCGGTCGACTAGCAGACACAGATACGCAGTATTTT,CASLGRLADTDTQYF,once,TRBJ2-3,TRBV6-1,TRBD2
TGTGCCAGCAGCTTAGCGGTTAGCGGTTTTACAGATACGCAGTATTTT,CASSLAVSGFTDTQYF,few,TRBJ2-3,TRBV7-8,.
TGTGCCACAAGAACGGACAGGGTCCACGAGCAGTACTTC,CATRTDRVHEQYF,few,TRBJ2-7,TRBV27,TRBD1
TGTGCCACCAGCAGAGTGACAAACAATGAGCAGTTCTTC,CATSRVTNNEQFF,.,TRBJ2-1,TRBV15,.
TGCAGTGCTAGTCACCAAGCGGGAGGATCCTACAATGAGCAGTTCTTC,CSASHQAGGSYNEQFF,few,TRBJ2-1,TRBV20-1,TRBD2
TGCAGCGCGTGGAGCTCTGGGGCCAACGTCCTGACTTTC,CSAWSSGANVLTF,.,TRBJ2-6,TRBV29-1,.
TGTGCCAGCAGCTTGTGGTGGGACGGAGCTTTCTTT,CASSLWWDGAFF,few,TRBJ1-1,TRBV7-9,.
TGCAGCGTTGAGGGGGACGGGAGCTCCTACGAGCAGTACTTC,CSVEGDGSSYEQYF,.,TRBJ2-7,TRBV29-1,.
TGCAGCGTGGAACAGGGGGCTGGAAAGACCCAGTACTTC,CSVEQGAGKTQYF,.,TRBJ2-5,TRBV29-1,TRBD1
TGCGCCAGCAGCCCTCACAGGCCACAGGGAGGCAACGAGCAGTACTTC,CASSPHRPQGGNEQYF,few,TRBJ2-7,TRBV5-1,.
TGTGCCAGCAGTGCTCCGTCGGGGCTAAAAGACAGATACGAGCAGTACTTC,CASSAPSGLKDRYEQYF,.,TRBJ2-7,TRBV2,.
TGTGCCAGCAAAACTAGCGGAGCGAACACCGGGGAGCTGTTTTTT,CASKTSGANTGELFF,.,TRBJ2-2,TRBV7-8,TRBD2
TGTGCCAGCACGCCCCCCGGACTAGCGGGATACAATGAGCAGTTCTTC,CASTPPGLAGYNEQFF,few,TRBJ2-1,TRBV9,TRBD2
TGCAGCGTTTCCCCGAGACTTTTGAACACTGAAGCTTTCTTT,CSVSPRLLNTEAFF,.,TRBJ1-1,TRBV29-1,.
TGCGCCAGCAGCCAACGTATAGGGACCCTCAAAAGGAATGAGCAGTTCTTC,CASSQRIGTLKRNEQFF,.,TRBJ2-1,TRBV4-1,.
TGTGCCAGCAGCGCCAGGGTTACCAACTATGGCTACACCTTC,CASSARVTNYGYTF,few,TRBJ1-2,TRBV3-1,.
TGTGCCAGCAATGAGAATCTAGCGGGGGCGTACAATGAGCAGTTCTTC,CASNENLAGAYNEQFF,few,TRBJ2-1,TRBV27,TRBD2
TGTGCCAGCAGCTTAAAAGGACTAGCGTCGGATACGCAGTATTTT,CASSLKGLASDTQYF,few,TRBJ2-3,TRBV13,TRBD2
TGTGCCAGCAGCCGGAAGAGCGAGCAGTACTTC,CASSRKSEQYF,.,TRBJ2-7,TRBV7-9,.
TGCGCCAGCAGCTTGGTTGCCCCCACCCCACAGGGACTGAACACCGGGGAGCTGTTTTTT,CASSLVAPTPQGLNTGELFF,few,TRBJ2-2,TRBV5-1,.
TGCGCCAGCAGCTTTGGGTCGGGGGACTACAATGAGCAGTTCTTC,CASSFGSGDYNEQFF,.,TRBJ2-1,TRBV5-1,.
TGTGCCAGCAGCAACCCCCACTCTAGCCGGGAGAGTGAACATACGCAGTATTTT,CASSNPHSSRESEHTQYF,few,TRBJ2-3,TRBV6-1,.
TGTGCTAGTGGTTACGATACTGGACAGGGGGCAAGCAATCAGCCCCAGCATTTT,CASGYDTGQGASNQPQHF,.,TRBJ1-5,TRBV12-5,TRBD1
TGCAGTGCTAGTGACAAGGGTAGCGGGAGGATTGGAGGGGAGCAGTTCTTC,CSASDKGSGRIGGEQFF,few,TRBJ2-1,TRBV20-1,TRBD2
TGTGCCAGCAGCTCTTCCGGGACAGGGGGATATAGCAATCAGCCCCAGCATTTT,CASSSSGTGGYSNQPQHF,.,TRBJ1-5,TRBV7-8,TRBD1
TGTGCCAGCAGCTTGGCGGGGCGGGAGGGCTATGGCTACACCTTC,CASSLAGREGYGYTF,few,TRBJ1-2,TRBV5-4,.
TGTGCCAGCAGCTTGGACGGTGCTCGAAGCTCCTACAATGAGCAGTTCTTC,CASSLDGARSSYNEQFF,few,TRBJ2-1,TRBV7-3,.
TGTGCCAGCAGCCCACTGGGGAGGCCCTACGAGCAGTACTTC,CASSPLGRPYEQYF,.,TRBJ2-7,TRBV12-3/TRBV12-4,.
TGTGCCAGCAGCTTATCGGCGGGAGGCCCGAGGGCCTACAATGAGCAGTTCTTC,CASSLSAGGPRAYNEQFF,.,TRBJ2-1,TRBV13,TRBD2
TGCGCCAGCAGCTTGGCTAGCGGGAGGGCCCTTGAGCAGTTCTTC,CASSLASGRALEQFF,.,TRBJ2-1,TRBV5-1,TRBD2
TGCGCCAGCAGCGGACTAGCAACCGCCAATGAGCAGTTCTTC,CASSGLATANEQFF,.,TRBJ2-1,TRBV5-1,TRBD2
TGTGCCAGCAGCTACTCTCCGGGCGGGAGGAGGGCGGAGACCCAGTACTTC,CASSYSPGGRRAETQYF,.,TRBJ2-5,TRBV6-5,TRBD2
TGTGCCAGCAGCTTGGGCCCCGCTATGACGGAAGAGACCCAGTACTTC,CASSLGPAMTEETQYF,few,TRBJ2-5,TRBV5-6,.
TGCAGTGCTACTTCCCTACCGGCTAGCGGGAGGGCACCCCAGTTCTTC,CSATSLPASGRAPQFF,few,TRBJ2-1,TRBV20-1,TRBD2
TGTGCCAGCAGTTTCGGGGGGACAGGCGGTCCCGCTTTCTTT,CASSFGGTGGPAFF,many,TRBJ1-1,TRBV12-3/TRBV12-4,TRBD1
TGTGCCAGCAGCGCACAGGGGGGAGGTTACGAGCAGTACTTC,CASSAQGGGYEQYF,.,TRBJ2-7,TRBV7-3,TRBD1
TGTGCCAGCTCACCAAACCTAGCGGGAGGGCCGGGCTCCTACAATGAGCAGTTCTTC,CASSPNLAGGPGSYNEQFF,once,TRBJ2-1,TRBV18,TRBD2
TGCGCCAGCAGCCAAACGGGGTTGGGCTATGGCTACACCTTC,CASSQTGLGYGYTF,.,TRBJ1-2,TRBV4-1,.
TGTGCCAGCACCTCCGAGGGCAGAGGAGGAGCATATAGCAATCAGCCCCAGCATTTT,CASTSEGRGGAYSNQPQHF,.,TRBJ1-5,TRBV6-2/TRBV6-3,.
TGTGCCAGCAGCTTACCAGGGTCCGACCCGACTAGCGGGAGGGATACGCAGTATTTT,CASSLPGSDPTSGRDTQYF,.,TRBJ2-3,TRBV7-3,TRBD2
TGTGCCATCACGGAGGGGCCCTACAATGAGCAGTTCTTC,CAITEGPYNEQFF,.,TRBJ2-1,TRBV10-3,.
TGTGCCAGCAGCGCACCTCCGGAGGGCTCCTACGAGCAGTACTTC,CASSAPPEGSYEQYF,.,TRBJ2-7,TRBV9,.
TGCAGCGTCCACCCTGAGAGACAGGGACATTATGGCTACACCTTC,CSVHPERQGHYGYTF,.,TRBJ1-2,TRBV29-1,TRBD1
TGTGCCAGCAGCCACCGGGACAGGGGATCTGGGGCCAACGTCCTGACTTTC,CASSHRDRGSGANVLTF,.,TRBJ2-6,TRBV12-3/TRBV12-4,TRBD1
TGTGCCAGCAGCTCGACTAGCGGGAGAGGCAATGAGCAGTTCTTC,CASSSTSGRGNEQFF,.,TRBJ2-1,TRBV13,TRBD2
TGTGCCAGCAGTTCCGGACTTTCCCTCTACAATGAGCAGTTCTTC,CASSSGLSLYNEQFF,.,TRBJ2-1,TRBV12-3/TRBV12-4,.
TGCAGTGCGCGGGGTTCGGGCCAGCCCCAGCATTTT,CSARGSGQPQHF,.,TRBJ1-5,TRBV20-1,.
TGTGCCATTAGGGACAGGGCCAATGAGCAGTTCTTC,CAIRDRANEQFF,few,TRBJ2-1,TRBV10-3,TRBD1